These 18 T cell receptor beta chains originate from one sample sequenced in a study of control samples from healthy donors and cancer patients. Clones were read by immunoSEQ multiplex PCR, and TCRdb kept only the in-frame ones, dropping some. The sample gives tens of thousands of clones, approximately 84% of which show up once; about 4.2% is in the top ten. Sequencing was carried out using blood. The receptor source for this set is a woman aged 50 to 60 in good health.

The chain carries TRBV29-1 and TRBJ1-1; D ambiguous. CDR1 SQVTM and CDR2 ANQGSEA come from the germline V gene. CDR3 length: 12 residues. V was cut by 4 bases and J by 5 bases, with 11 bases left in between. The CDR3 loop reads CSVGVLGTEAFF. The CDR3 bases are TGCAGCGTTGGGGTTCTTGGAACTGAAGCTTTCTTT.

The chain employs TRBV9 and TRBJ1-5, with a tentative D call TRBD1 (5 bases). There are 15 residues in the CDR3. Trimming left V 0 bases short and J 3 bases short, with 10 bases between. In germline, CDR1 is SGDLS, CDR2 YYNGEE. CDR3 DNA: TGTGCCAGCAGCGTAGGGCCGGGGGTCAATCAGCCCCAGCATTTT. Encoded protein: CASSVGPGVNQPQHF.

The chain joins TRBV5-1 to TRBJ1-2, with 7 bases aligning to TRBD1. The CDR3 runs 15 residues. V lost 0 bases, J lost 4 bases, and 6 bases stayed unmatched. Per the germline V gene, CDR1 is SGHRS and CDR2 is YFSETQ. DNA of the CDR3: TGCGCCAGCAGCTTGGAGGGGGCCCTTCCCTATGGCTACACCTTC. As protein: CASSLEGALPYGYTF. The whole variable domain, remainder taken from reference TRBV5-1 and TRBJ1-2, is KAGVTQTPRYLIKTRGQQVTLSCSPISGHRSVSWYQQTPGQGLQFLFEYFSETQRNKGNFPGRFSGRQFSNSRSEMNVSTLELGDSALYLCASSLEGALPYGYTFGSGTRLTVV.

The V gene is TRBV18, the J gene TRBJ2-1; 9 positions agree with TRBD1. The junction had 5 bases not matched to a gene; V was cut back by 0 bases and J by 8 bases. Germline V gives CDR1 KGHSH, CDR2 LQKENI. The CDR3 runs 15 residues. The CDR3 protein is CASSPPAGQGHEQFF. The DNA of the CDR3 is TGTGCCAGCTCACCACCGGCGGGACAGGGACATGAGCAGTTCTTC.

This clone showed up just once. The rearrangement joins TRBV9 to TRBJ2-7; D not resolved. Germline V CDR1 and CDR2: SGDLS, YYNGEE. The CDR3 has 13 amino acids. Deletions cut 2 bases from V and 0 bases from J, with 6 bases between. CDR3 protein: CASSVDYSYEQYF. CDR3 sequence (DNA): TGTGCCAGCAGCGTCGATTACTCCTACGAGCAGTACTTC.

The chain recombines TRBV19 with TRBJ2-6; D is tentatively TRBD1 or TRBD2 (5 bases each). Trimming took off 4 bases at V and 0 bases at J, with 16 bases between the two ends. Germline CDR1 reads LNHDA; CDR2 reads SQIVND (reference sequence). The CDR3 extends over 18 amino acids. The CDR3 DNA reads TGTGCCAGTAGTACCGTATCCGAGGGGTACTCTGGGGCCAACGTCCTGACTTTC. The encoded protein is CASSTVSEGYSGANVLTF.

The gene calls are TRBV6-5 and TRBJ1-1, with D unresolved. V was trimmed by 1 base and J by 5 bases, leaving 11 bases between them. Per germline, CDR1 MNHEY and CDR2 SVGAGI. This CDR3 spans 14 amino acids. CDR3 amino acids: CASSYLSPGTEAFF. In nucleotides, the CDR3 is TGTGCCAGCAGTTACTTATCCCCGGGGACTGAAGCTTTCTTT.

The rearrangement uses TRBV7-2 and TRBJ2-1; no reliable D call. The CDR3 has 15 amino acids. Germline V gene data show CDR1 as SGHTA and CDR2 as FQGNSA. Trimming took 2 bases from V and 7 from J, leaving 15 bases between them. CDR3 protein: CASSLRWDQVNEQFF. The CDR3 bases are TGTGCCAGCAGCTTACGATGGGATCAGGTGAATGAGCAGTTCTTC.

J is TRBJ2-1 and V is TRBV9, with D hard to call. Germline V gene data show CDR1 as SGDLS and CDR2 as YYNGEE. Trimming cost V 0 bases and J 6 bases, with 13 bases left between them. The length of the CDR3 is 15 residues. Here the CDR3 DNA reads TGTGCCAGCAGCGTAGGTGAGATATTGGTCAATGAGCAGTTCTTC. Translation: CASSVGEILVNEQFF.

The chain recombines TRBV12-5 with TRBJ1-1, with D possibly matching TRBD1 (6 bases). The V gene's germline CDR1 is LGHNT and CDR2 FRNRAP. Trimming took 3 bases from V and 4 from J, leaving 15 bases between them. The CDR3 sequence is 15 residues long. CDR3 sequence: CASGLEARGGTEAFF. The DNA for the CDR3 is TGTGCTAGTGGTTTAGAGGCCAGGGGAGGCACTGAAGCTTTCTTT.

This rearrangement joins TRBV27 to TRBJ2-3, with 9 bases fitting TRBD2. Looked up from germline, CDR1 is MNHEY and CDR2 is SMNVEV (reference sequence). The CDR3 extends over 15 amino acids. Germline trimming cut 3 bases from V and 0 bases from J; bases unmatched to any gene: 1. CDR3 amino acids: CASSFLAGSTDTQYF. The CDR3 region has the DNA TGTGCCAGCAGTTTCCTAGCGGGAAGCACAGATACGCAGTATTTT.

The genes are TRBV7-8 and TRBJ2-3; D remains unclear. Germline loops: CDR1 SGHVS, CDR2 FQNEAQ. The V end was cut by 5 bases, the J end by 4 bases, with 13 bases between. The CDR3 runs 14 residues. The CDR3 DNA follows: TGTGCCAGCAGCCTCCGCACCCGGGCAGATACGCAGTATTTT. Amino acid sequence: CASSLRTRADTQYF.

The CDR3 nucleotides are TGTGCCAGCAGCGGCGGGCGGGCCGGCACAGATACGCAGTATTTT. It translates to CASSGGRAGTDTQYF. The chain combines TRBV3-1 (or the pseudogene TRBV3-2) with TRBJ2-3; D possibly corresponds to TRBD2 (5 bases). Trimming removed 5 bases at V and 1 base at J, with 13 bases between. Germline CDR1 is LGHDT and CDR2 is YNNKEL (reference sequence). The CDR3 runs 15 residues.

This clone was counted between two and nine times. The chain has TRBV6-1 and TRBJ1-2, with D hard to call. Trimming cost V 0 bases and J 4 bases, with 3 bases left between them. Germline CDR1 and CDR2: MNHNS and SASEGT. The CDR3 covers 12 residues. The CDR3 region is CASSEAVYGYTF. The CDR3 coding sequence is TGTGCCAGCAGTGAAGCCGTCTATGGCTACACCTTC.

The V and J genes are TRBV6-5 and TRBJ2-3, with D uncertain. V lost 6 bases, J lost 5 bases, and 9 bases lay in between. The CDR3 extends over 12 amino acids. CDR1 and CDR2 from the germline V gene are MNHEY and SVGAGI. The CDR3 spells CASSQRGDTQYF. CDR3 nucleotide sequence: TGTGCCAGCAGCCAAAGAGGAGATACGCAGTATTTT.

The V call is TRBV9, the J call TRBJ2-1, with 13 bases identical to TRBD2. The V gene end was trimmed by 2 bases and the J gene end by 8 bases; junction bases not matched to a gene: 10. Germline assignment: CDR1 SGDLS and CDR2 YYNGEE. CDR3 length: 17 residues. CDR3 in DNA: TGTGCCAGCAGCGTGGGACTCCCGGGACTAGCGGGACATGAGCAGTTCTTC. This translates into CASSVGLPGLAGHEQFF.

The V gene is TRBV12-5, the J gene TRBJ2-5; the D is unclear. V lost 8 bases to trimming and J lost 5 bases, with 9 bases between them. CDR1 is LGHNT and CDR2 is FRNRAP in the germline V gene. This CDR3 is 11 amino acids long. Here the CDR3 reads CASLIRETQYF. The CDR3 DNA reads as TGTGCTAGTCTAATAAGGGAGACCCAGTACTTC.

In its sample, this clone was seen a few times. CDR3 residues: CASSRELGRNQPQHF. CDR3 in DNA: TGTGCCAGCAGCCGTGAACTCGGGCGGAATCAGCCCCAGCATTTT. The rearrangement links TRBV28 to TRBJ1-5, with D uncertain. Germline CDR1 MDHEN, CDR2 SYDVKM. The CDR3 is 15 amino acids. The V gene lost 6 bases and the J gene lost 4 bases, with 16 bases spanning the gap.